This entry features one T cell receptor beta chain sequence. This clone came up once. Which antigen it targets is not known. One base away there is no much larger clone; base qualities are not given. This record belongs to a study of blood T cell repertoires in COVID-19 (TCRdb year 2020). In terms of the full investigation: Samples covering the acute and convalescent phases of COVID-19 were provided by collaborators in the United States, Italy and Spain. The prospective study material was composed of cDNA or gDNA derived from T cells, B-cell-depleted T cells, or PBMCs. Deeply sampled blood TCRbeta repertoires from subjects exposed to, actively infected with, or recovered from COVID-19 were included in the dataset. The repertoires were made available in a free public database intended to serve as a resource for research on the immune response to SARS-CoV-2. The samples were drawn from two sources: the first 160 participants of the ongoing ImmuneRACE study, and 1,000 to 1,500 subjects contributed by 6 global collaborators. Nearly every sample came with metadata listing a de-identified subject ID, COVID-19 status, age in years and sex. Where HLA class I and class II types were available, the types were taken from metadata supplied by the sample provider, not from assay-based typing. The investigation overall reported the following: The quantity of clinical and demographic metadata differed by source and by participant and was supplied without curation.

The CDR3, cysteine through phenylalanine, is 15 amino acids long. The retained sequence is limited to the CDR3, 45 bases, with the frame set at the first base. The germline V gene (reference sequence) yields SGHNT for CDR1 and YYREEE for CDR2. The germline V end is reduced by 4 bases and the J end by 4 bases; junction bases left unmatched: 8. The collaborating institutions used their own protocols to collect whole blood in K2EDTA tubes. For TCRbeta analysis, collaborators shipped samples as frozen whole blood, isolated PBMCs, or DNA extracted from either of those sample types. The immunoSEQ Assay, a bias-controlled multiplex PCR, was used to amplify TCRbeta CDR3 regions from genomic DNA. The published analysis was carried out like this. The number of nucleated cells in each sample was estimated from the amplification of reference gene primers within the assay. To quantify the absolute abundance of each unique TCRbeta CDR3 rearrangement, sequence reads were collapsed and filtered. For each sample, productive Simpson clonality was calculated by taking the square root of Simpson's diversity index across productive rearrangements. The table was pulled from immuneACCESS by TCRdb, which kept in-frame rearrangements only. Such tables lose some clones; where checked, under half of the loss comes from unresolved V genes, and the rest has no known cause. That table gives V, J and clone size, and the DNA gave D and trimming. Here the sample has some 100,000 clones; more than 85% occur a single time. The top ten clonotypes cover 2% to 2.5% of the sample.

The V gene is TRBV5-4 and the J gene is TRBJ2-1, with TRBD2 matching 7 junction bases. Sample: peripheral blood. The clonotype originates from a man in his forties or fifties with active COVID-19. Read as DNA, the sequence is TGTGCCAGCAGCGCTGCTAGCGGCAAATACAATGAGCAGTTCTTC. Its protein reads: CASSAASGKYNEQFF.